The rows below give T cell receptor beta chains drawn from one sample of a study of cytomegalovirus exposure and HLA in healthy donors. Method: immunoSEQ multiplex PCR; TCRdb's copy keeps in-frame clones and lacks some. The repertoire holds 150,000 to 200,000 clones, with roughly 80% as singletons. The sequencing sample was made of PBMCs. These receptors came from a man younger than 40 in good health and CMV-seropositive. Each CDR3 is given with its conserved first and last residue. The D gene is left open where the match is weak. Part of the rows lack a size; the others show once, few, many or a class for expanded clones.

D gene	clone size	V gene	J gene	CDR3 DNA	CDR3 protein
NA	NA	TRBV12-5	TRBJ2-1	TGTGCTAGTGGCGAGACAGCATCACAGGGCAATGAGCAGTTCTTC	CASGETASQGNEQFF
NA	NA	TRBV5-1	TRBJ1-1	TGCGCCAGCAGCTGGACGGGGATGAACACTGAAGCTTTCTTT	CASSWTGMNTEAFF
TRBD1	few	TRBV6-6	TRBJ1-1	TGTGCCAGCAGTTTCCGGACAGGGAAGGACACTGAAGCTTTCTTT	CASSFRTGKDTEAFF
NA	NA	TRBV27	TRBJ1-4	TGTGCCAGCAGGGCCCTGGGCTCTAATGAAAAACTGTTTTTT	CASRALGSNEKLFF
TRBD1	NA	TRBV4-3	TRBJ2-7	TGCGCCAGCAGCCAAGGATCGGGACAGGGGACCTACGAGCAGTACTTC	CASSQGSGQGTYEQYF
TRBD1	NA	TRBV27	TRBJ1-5	TGTGCCAGCAGGCCAGGGGGTGGGGGCAATCAGCCCCAGCATTTT	CASRPGGGGNQPQHF
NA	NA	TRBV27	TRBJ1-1	TGTGCCAGCATTGGGGGCGTCAACACTGAAGCTTTCTTT	CASIGGVNTEAFF
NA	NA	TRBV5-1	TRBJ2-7	TGCGCCAGCAGCCCCCGGACAGCCTCCTACGAGCAGTACTTC	CASSPRTASYEQYF
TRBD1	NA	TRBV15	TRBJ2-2	TGTGCCACCAGCAGAGTCCGCACAGGGGTGGAAGCCGGGGAGCTGTTTTTT	CATSRVRTGVEAGELFF
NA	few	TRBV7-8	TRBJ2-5	TGTGCCAGCAGCTTAGCATACGGGACCCAGTACTTC	CASSLAYGTQYF
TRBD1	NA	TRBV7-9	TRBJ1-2	TGTGCCAGCAGCTGGCCGGGACAGGAGCTCCAAAACTATGGCTACACCTTC	CASSWPGQELQNYGYTF
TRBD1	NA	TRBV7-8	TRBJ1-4	TGTGCCAGCAGCCTCCGACAGGGCGCGGGAACTAATGAAAAACTGTTTTTT	CASSLRQGAGTNEKLFF